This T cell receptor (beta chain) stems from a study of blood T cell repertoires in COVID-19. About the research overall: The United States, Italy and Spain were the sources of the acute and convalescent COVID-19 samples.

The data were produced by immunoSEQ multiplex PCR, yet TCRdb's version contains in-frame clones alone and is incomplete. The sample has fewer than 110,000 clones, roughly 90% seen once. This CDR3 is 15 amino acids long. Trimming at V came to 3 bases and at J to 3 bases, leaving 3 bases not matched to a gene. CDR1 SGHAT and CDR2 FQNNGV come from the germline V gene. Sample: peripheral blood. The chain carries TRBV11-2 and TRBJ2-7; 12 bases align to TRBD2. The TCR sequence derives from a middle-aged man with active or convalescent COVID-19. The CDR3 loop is CASSFGLAGFYEQYF. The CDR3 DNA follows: TGTGCCAGCAGCTTTGGACTAGCGGGATTCTACGAGCAGTACTTC.